A single TCR beta chain is shown here with its context. The time point: newly diagnosed GD, antithyroid drugs for less than 3 months. Making the TCR library involved RNA that had been extracted from PBMCs. This record belongs to a study of regulatory T cells in long-lasting Graves disease. For TCR beta, libraries came from iRepertoire HTBI primers and Arm-PCR of CDR3 regions. In TCRdb, the multiplex PCR reads were re-called with MiXCR into one record per CDR3 protein. This table holds roughly 500,000 distinct CDR3 sequences, approximately 13% found once. With 4 bases clipped from V and 9 bases from J, the junction kept 15 bases outside the gene matches. Germline values: CDR1 SGHRS, CDR2 YFSETQ. The CDR3 consists of 15 residues. Another study also made use of these data, one on T cells in Graves' hyperthyroidism and ophthalmopathy.

The source material was peripheral blood mononuclear cells (PBMCs), sampled at new diagnosis, from a patient treated with antithyroid drugs. This receptor was identified in a man aged 30 to 45 with Graves disease. The chain joins TRBV5-1 to TRBJ1-2; 7 positions agree with TRBD1. CDR3: CASSRGDRTPLSYTF. The DNA of the CDR3 is TGCGCCAGCAGCCGCGGGGACAGAACCCCCCTAAGCTACACCTTC.